The sequence of this T cell receptor (beta chain) was determined in a study of shared clonotypes between healthy human individuals. Profiled with immunoSEQ multiplex PCR; TCRdb holds only in-frame clones, not every one. Of about 770,000 clones listed, approximately 77% are singletons. This CDR3 has 16 amino acids. The V gene's germline CDR1 is SEHNR and CDR2 FQNEAQ (reference sequence). V lost 4 bases, J lost 3 bases, and 8 bases stayed unmatched. Sequenced sample: memory CD4+ T cells sorted from blood. Noted subset: CD45RA-negative fraction. The source is a woman aged 30 to 39 in good health. The chain is built from TRBV7-9 and TRBJ2-7, with 11 bases lining up with TRBD1. The CDR3 sequence is CASSSRAGTGGYEQYF. CDR3 bases: TGTGCCAGCAGCTCACGAGCCGGGACAGGGGGCTACGAGCAGTACTTC.